Detailed here is one T cell receptor beta chain. The protocol was immunoSEQ multiplex PCR, while the TCRdb copy is restricted to in-frame clones and leaves out a portion. The table shows approximately 600,000 clones, with roughly 95% occurring only once. Trimming stripped 2 bases from V and 0 bases from J, with 11 bases between. The CDR3 sequence is 15 residues long. Germline V gene sequence: CDR1 MNHEY, CDR2 SMNVEV (reference sequence). Naive CD8 cells comprised CD45RO-negative, CCR7-positively selected cells, excluding terminally differentiated effector memory CD45RA+ cells. This entry belongs to a study of shared clonotypes between healthy human individuals.

Material: naive CD8+ T cells sorted from blood. The rearrangement joins TRBV27 to TRBJ2-7; D not resolved. The clonotype originates from a woman aged 30 to 39 in good health. This CDR3 is CASSLGAEYSYEQYF. CDR3 nucleotides: TGTGCCAGCAGTTTAGGCGCTGAGTACTCCTACGAGCAGTACTTC.